These 21 T cell receptor beta chains share one sample of origin, sequenced in a study of Tregs in tolerant kidney transplant recipients. Method: immunoSEQ multiplex PCR; TCRdb's copy keeps in-frame clones and lacks some. The sample features 50,000 or so clones, with under 0.9% in its top ten. The material was CD4+ T cells from blood, obtained before the transplant. These TCRs come from a human donor who received a combined kidney and bone marrow transplant.

Details on this clone: The read terminates 3 residues ahead of where the CDR3 ends, so the germline J gene completes it. The chain is built from TRBV19 and TRBJ1-1; possible D gene TRBD1, 5 bases. CDR3 length equals 16 residues. Germline loops: CDR1 LNHDA, CDR2 SQIVND (reference sequence). With 10 bases removed from V and 3 bases from J, the gap between germline ends came to 24 bases. Here the CDR3 reads CATRTSQGNRDTEAFF. CDR3 DNA, as far as it was read: TGTGCCACCCGAACGTCTCAGGGTAACCGGGACACTGAA.

A word on this clone: The DNA ends 3 residues before the CDR3 does, and the rest of the CDR3 is filled in from the germline J gene. This chain links TRBV7-2 with TRBJ2-2; D remains ambiguous. The CDR3 totals 13 residues. Germline CDR1 SGHTA, CDR2 FQGNSA. V was pared by 1 base and J by 6 bases, with 6 bases between. CDR3 sequence reads: CASSLERPGELFF. CDR3 DNA, as far as it was read: TGTGCCAGCAGCTTAGAGCGTCCCGGGGAG.

With regard to this clone: From the germline J gene comes the end of the CDR3, since the read stops 3 residues before it. This chain connects TRBV2 to TRBJ2-7; 8 bases align to TRBD2. Germline V gene sequence: CDR1 SNHLY, CDR2 FYNNEI. The J segment lost 3 bases and the V segment lost 8 bases, leaving 9 bases of the junction unmatched. This CDR3 comprises 14 residues. CDR3: CASSLAGPGYEQYF. CDR3 bases read: TGTGCCAGCTCCTTAGCGGGACCCGGCTACGAG.

A note on this clone: The CDR3 end lies 3 residues beyond the end of the read and is filled in from the germline J gene. V and J are TRBV5-1 and TRBJ1-4; D unresolved. Germline V gene lookup returns CDR1 SGHRS and CDR2 YFSETQ. This CDR3 is built from 15 residues. V shed 0 bases and J shed 4 bases, with 10 bases lying between them. Incomplete CDR3 DNA: TGCGCCAGCAGCTTGGAGGCAGGCCTTAATGAAAAA. Protein product: CASSLEAGLNEK. The full CDR3 is CASSLEAGLNEKLFF.

Of note for this clone: The CDR3 extends 3 residues past the end of the read, so its final part is completed from the germline J gene. The genes are TRBV6-1 and TRBJ1-2; D perhaps matches TRBD1 (5 bases). V was pared by 2 bases and J by 3 bases, with 7 bases between. This CDR3 is 13 amino acids long. From germline, CDR1 is MNHNS and CDR2 SASEGT. The CDR3 sequence: CASSERGYYGYTF. The DNA read from the CDR3 is TGTGCCAGCAGTGAACGGGGGTACTATGGC.

About this clone itself: The CDR3 goes on 3 residues after the read ends, and that part is filled in from the germline J gene. V usage is TRBV19 and J usage is TRBJ1-2; D is perhaps TRBD1 (5 bases). Germline V gene data show CDR1 as LNHDA and CDR2 as SQIVND (reference sequence). The CDR3 length is 13 residues. The V end lost 6 bases, the J end lost 5 bases, and 13 bases lay between the germline ends. The CDR3 loop reads CASRNQGSYGYTF. The sequenced part of the CDR3 DNA is TGTGCCAGTAGGAATCAGGGCTCGTATGGC.

Worth noting for this clone: The CDR3 end is not reached by the read, which stops 3 residues before it; the germline J gene fills it in. This chain joins TRBV30 and TRBJ2-5, with 7 bases matching TRBD2. The CDR3 runs 13 residues. V dropped 2 bases and J dropped 5; count of bases not matched to a gene: 5. The germline V gene encodes CDR1 GTSNPN and CDR2 SVGIG (reference sequence). The CDR3 spells CAWSFSRGETQYF. The CDR3 DNA, read in part, is TGTGCCTGGAGTTTCTCGCGGGGGGAGACC.

Concerning this clone: The read ends 3 residues before the CDR3 terminus; that terminus is restored from the germline J gene. The chain carries TRBV11-2 and TRBJ2-5, with TRBD1 matching 9 bases. This CDR3 is 14 amino acids long. The germline gives CDR1 SGHAT, CDR2 FQNNGV. V dropped 3 bases and J dropped 4; count of bases not matched to a gene: 3. The DNA read from the CDR3 is TGTGCCAGCAGCTTGGCGGACAGGGGAGAGACC. Translated, it gives CASSLADRGET. In full, the CDR3 is CASSLADRGETQYF.

Worth noting for this clone: The CDR3 extends 3 residues past the end of the read, so its final part is completed from the germline J gene. This chain joins TRBV2 and TRBJ2-3, with 9 bases matching TRBD1. Per the germline V gene, CDR1 is SNHLY and CDR2 is FYNNEI. V was clipped by 7 bases and J by 0 bases; unmatched bases: 8. The CDR3 totals 16 residues. Incomplete CDR3 DNA: TGTGCCAGCACCCGAGGGACAGGGATGAGCACAGATACG. Translated, it gives CASTRGTGMSTDT. The entire CDR3 protein reads CASTRGTGMSTDTQYF.

Details on this clone: The observed sequence ends 3 residues before the CDR3 terminus, with the missing tail filled in from the germline J gene. The chain uses TRBV10-3 and TRBJ2-2; maybe TRBD1 (5 bases). CDR3 size: 17 residues. Looked up from germline, CDR1 is ENHRY and CDR2 is SYGVKD. The germline V and J ends were trimmed by 6 bases and 0 bases, with 17 bases remaining between them. CDR3 in amino acids: CAISSNRQISNTGELFF. The sequenced CDR3 bases are TGTGCCATCAGCTCCAATCGACAGATATCGAACACCGGGGAG.

Notes on this clone: The read gets to within 3 residues of the CDR3 end, and the germline J gene fills in the rest. The rearrangement joins TRBV29-1 to TRBJ1-2; weak D call: TRBD1 (6 bases). The germline V gene encodes CDR1 SQVTM and CDR2 ANQGSEA. This CDR3 is built from 12 residues. V lost 7 bases to trimming and J lost 2 bases, with 11 bases between them. CDR3 DNA, as far as it was read: TGCAGCGACAGGGCCCCCAACTATGGC. Its translation: CSDRAPNYG. The CDR3 reads in full as CSDRAPNYGYTF.

With regard to this clone: The read ends 3 residues shy of where the CDR3 ends; the end is completed using the germline J gene. This chain links TRBV18 with TRBJ2-7; 7 bases map to TRBD1. CDR3 length: 14 residues. CDR1 KGHSH and CDR2 LQKENI come from the germline V gene. Germline trimming cut 2 bases from V and 0 bases from J; bases unmatched to any gene: 1. Partial CDR3 DNA: TGTGCCAGCTCACCAGGGACAGACTCCTACGAG. It encodes CASSPGTDSYE. The whole CDR3 reads CASSPGTDSYEQYF. Based on the CDR3 plus reference TRBV18 and TRBJ2-7, the full variable domain is NAGVMQNPRHLVRRRGQEARLRCSPMKGHSHVYWYRQLPEEGLKFMVYLQKENIIDESGMPKERFSAEFPKEGPSILRIQQVVRGDSAAYFCASSPGTDSYEQYFGPGTRLTVT.

In the case of this clone: The read ends 3 residues early relative to the CDR3; the germline J gene fills the gap. V and J are TRBV5-1 and TRBJ2-2; D is perhaps TRBD2 (5 bases). The CDR3 spans 17 residues. CDR1 is SGHRS, CDR2 YFSETQ, per germline. Deletions cut 4 bases from V and 7 bases from J, with 23 bases between. The CDR3 region is CASSHPGFSGAGGELFF. CDR3 bases read: TGCGCCAGCAGCCACCCGGGGTTCTCTGGTGCCGGCGGGGAG.

Comment on this clone: The read falls 3 residues short of the CDR3 end, and the missing part is taken from the germline J gene. The chain employs TRBV2 and TRBJ1-1, with 8 bases that match TRBD1. CDR3 length: 13 residues. Germline V gives CDR1 SNHLY, CDR2 FYNNEI. CDR3 DNA, as far as it was read: TGTGCCAGCAGTGGGGGACAGGAATCCAGA. Protein: CASSGGQESR. The entire CDR3 protein is CASSGGQESRAFF.

Worth noting for this clone: The observed sequence ends 3 residues before the CDR3 terminus, with the missing tail filled in from the germline J gene. The V and J genes are TRBV11-2 and TRBJ1-4, with 7 bases fitting TRBD1. J lost 4 bases, V lost 5 bases, and 4 bases had no gene match. This CDR3 region has 14 residues. From germline, CDR1 is SGHAT and CDR2 FQNNGV. The CDR3 is CASSRDSHNEKLFF. The part of the CDR3 DNA that was read is TGTGCCAGCAGCCGGGACAGCCATAATGAAAAA. The variable domain in full, completed from reference TRBV11-2 and TRBJ1-4, reads EAGVAQSPRYKIIEKRQSVAFWCNPISGHATLYWYQQILGQGPKLLIQFQNNGVVDDSQLPKDRFSAERLKGVDSTLKIQPAKLEDSAVYLCASSRDSHNEKLFFGSGTQLSVL.

On this clone: The observed sequence ends 3 residues before the CDR3 terminus, with the missing tail filled in from the germline J gene. V gene TRBV5-1 combines with J gene TRBJ1-6; D is uncertain. The V and J ends lost 0 bases and 6 bases respectively, with 10 bases between them. The CDR3 runs 15 residues. In germline, CDR1 is SGHRS, CDR2 YFSETQ. CDR3 sequence reads: CASSLESGVNSPLHF. The sequenced part of the CDR3 DNA is TGCGCCAGCAGCTTGGAGTCCGGGGTTAATTCACCC.

On this clone itself: From the germline J gene comes the end of the CDR3, since the read stops 3 residues before it. This sequence joins TRBV19 and TRBJ1-5, with D unclear. The germline CDR1 and CDR2 sequences are LNHDA and SQIVND (reference sequence). There are 12 residues in the CDR3. V was clipped by 5 bases and J by 6 bases, with 8 bases between them. The part of the CDR3 DNA that was read is TGTGCCAGTAGTGTCCGGGGTCAGCCC. Encoded protein: CASSVRGQP. The CDR3 reads in full as CASSVRGQPQHF. Filled out from reference TRBV19 and TRBJ1-5, the complete variable domain reads DGGITQSPKYLFRKEGQNVTLSCEQNLNHDAMYWYRQDPGQGLRLIYYSQIVNDFQKGDIAEGYSVSREKKESFPLTVTSAQKNPTAFYLCASSVRGQPQHFGDGTRLSIL.

Notes on this clone: The read stops 3 residues short of the end of the CDR3; the missing end is completed from the germline J gene. The J gene is TRBJ2-2, the V gene TRBV10-3; 11 bases map to TRBD1. The CDR3 is 15 residues long. From germline, CDR1 is ENHRY and CDR2 SYGVKD. The V gene end was trimmed by 5 bases and the J gene end by 4 bases; junction bases not matched to a gene: 3. CDR3 loop: CAISPGTGGTGELFF. The sequenced CDR3 bases are TGTGCCATCAGTCCCGGGACAGGGGGCACCGGGGAG.

As to this clone: The CDR3 end is not reached by the read, which stops 3 residues before it; the germline J gene fills it in. This chain connects TRBV2 to TRBJ1-5, with TRBD1 identical over 8 bases. The ends lost 4 bases at V and 8 bases at J; junction bases unmatched: 7. This CDR3 is 14 amino acids long. The germline CDR1 and CDR2 sequences are SNHLY and FYNNEI. The part of the CDR3 DNA that was read is TGTGCCAGCAGTGCCCGACAGGGGAAGGAGCCC. It encodes CASSARQGKEP. The full CDR3 reads CASSARQGKEPQHF.

Notes on this clone: The observed sequence ends 3 residues before the CDR3 terminus, with the missing tail filled in from the germline J gene. V and J are TRBV2 and TRBJ1-1; D possibly corresponds to TRBD1 (6 bases). The CDR3 runs 12 residues. The V gene lost 7 bases and the J gene lost 7 bases, with 13 bases spanning the gap. Germline V gene sequence: CDR1 SNHLY, CDR2 FYNNEI. The sequenced CDR3 bases are TGTGCCAGCAAGACTTGGACAGATGAA. This codes for CASKTWTDE. The complete CDR3 sequence is CASKTWTDEAFF.

The CDR3 region is CASSLRLPPVAGELFF. The sequenced CDR3 bases are TGTGCCAGCAGCTTAAGACTTCCGCCAGTTGCCGGGGAG. The V gene is TRBV7-7, the J gene TRBJ2-2; D unresolved. The read ends 3 residues early relative to the CDR3; the germline J gene fills the gap. V was cut by 2 bases and J by 6 bases, with 16 bases left in between. The CDR3 spans 16 residues. In germline, CDR1 is SSHAT, CDR2 FNYEAQ (reference sequence).